The next 23 T cell receptor beta chains were all read from a single sample in a study of cytomegalovirus exposure and HLA in healthy donors. 13 Jbeta primers and 60 Vbeta primers were used for the PCR. Profiling relied on immunoSEQ multiplex PCR, and the TCRdb table lists in-frame clones only, not all of them. In the table there are fewer than 200,000 clones, roughly 76% of which are singletons. The source material was PBMCs. The receptors derive from a woman in her 50s in good health and CMV-seronegative.

The chain carries TRBV11-3 and TRBJ2-7; 7 nucleotides line up with TRBD1. V trimming: 3 bases; J trimming: 2 bases; junction bases outside the gene matches: 10. The CDR3 has 16 residues. CDR1 and CDR2 (germline): SGHNT, YENEEA. CDR3 protein: CASSLIKQGFPYEQYF. As DNA, the CDR3 is TGTGCCAGCAGCTTGATAAAACAGGGGTTCCCCTACGAGCAGTACTTC.

This sequence joins TRBV4-3 and TRBJ2-1, with D unclear. V was shortened by 0 bases and J by 10 bases, with 13 bases between the two germline ends. This CDR3 region has 14 residues. Per germline, CDR1 LGHNA and CDR2 YSLEER. The CDR3 loop is CASSQDVSTLEQFF. The CDR3 DNA reads TGCGCCAGCAGCCAAGATGTTTCCACGCTAGAGCAGTTCTTC.

The chain employs TRBV6-6 and TRBJ1-6; D not resolved. V dropped 8 bases and J dropped 4 bases, with 12 bases sitting between them. Germline CDR1 is MNHNY and CDR2 is SVGAGI (reference sequence). CDR3 length: 14 residues. The CDR3 loop is CASSQTGYNSPLHF. CDR3 bases: TGTGCCAGCTCCCAAACGGGGTATAATTCACCCCTCCACTTT.

The CDR3 here is CASSGQHNEQFF. The CDR3 DNA is TGTGCCAGCAGCGGACAGCACAATGAGCAGTTCTTC. The rearrangement uses TRBV9 and TRBJ2-1, with D possibly TRBD1 on 5 matching bases. From germline, CDR1 is SGDLS and CDR2 YYNGEE. Deletions cut 3 bases from V and 5 bases from J, with 6 bases between. The length of the CDR3 is 12 residues. The full variable domain, rest sourced from reference TRBV9 and TRBJ2-1, is DSGVTQTPKHLITATGQRVTLRCSPRSGDLSVYWYQQSLDQGLQFLIQYYNGEERAKGNILERFSAQQFPDLHSELNLSSLELGDSALYFCASSGQHNEQFFGPGTRLTVL.

The chain employs TRBV18 and TRBJ1-4; the D is unclear. The V gene's germline CDR1 is KGHSH and CDR2 LQKENI. The V gene lost 3 bases and the J gene lost 8 bases, with 19 bases spanning the gap. This CDR3 comprises 16 residues. CDR3 amino acids: CASSPRSEAEAEKLFF. The DNA for the CDR3 is TGTGCCAGCTCACCCCGAAGTGAGGCCGAGGCGGAAAAACTGTTTTTT.

The chain joins TRBV12-5 to TRBJ2-5; no definite D call. The end of the DNA fits TRBJ2-7 better, so the J call may be wrong. The CDR3 runs to 12 residues. Germline CDR1 reads LGHNT; CDR2 reads FRNRAP. For the CDR3, the DNA is TGTGCTAGTGGTATTCAATTCCGCGAGCAGTACTTC. Amino acids: CASGIQFREQYF.

The chain recombines TRBV11-2 with TRBJ1-3, with D unresolved. The CDR3 is 15 residues long. Looked up from germline, CDR1 is SGHAT and CDR2 is FQNNGV. V lost 5 bases and J lost 0, with 11 bases in between. CDR3 nucleotides: TGTGCCAGCAGCCTCTCTCCAGACTCTGGAAACACCATATATTTT. Translating it yields CASSLSPDSGNTIYF.

The CDR3 protein is CASSLGAGDNYGYTF. CDR3 bases: TGCGCCAGCAGCTTGGGGGCAGGGGATAACTATGGCTACACCTTC. The V call is TRBV5-1, the J call TRBJ1-2; a weak D match, TRBD1 (6 bases). The length of the CDR3 is 15 residues. Germline CDR1 reads SGHRS; CDR2 reads YFSETQ. Trimming removed 0 bases from V and 1 base from J, with 10 bases in between.

The chain is built from TRBV4-3 and TRBJ2-5, with 7 nucleotides matching TRBD1. This CDR3 comprises 16 residues. The J segment lost 1 base and the V segment lost 0 bases, leaving 5 bases of the junction unmatched. CDR1 is LGHNA, CDR2 YSLEER, per germline. The CDR3 protein is CASSQDLRTGQETQYF. DNA for the CDR3: TGCGCCAGCAGCCAAGATCTAAGGACAGGCCAAGAGACCCAGTACTTC.

The chain combines TRBV28 with TRBJ2-3; 11 bases are shared with TRBD2. Germline V gives CDR1 MDHEN, CDR2 SYDVKM. CDR3 size: 15 residues. The V segment lost 5 bases and the J segment 4 bases; nucleotides outside the gene matches: 5. The DNA for the CDR3 is TGTGCCAGCAGTCCCAGACTAGCGGGACCAGATACGCAGTATTTT. Translated, it gives CASSPRLAGPDTQYF. Full variable domain (rest looked up from reference TRBV28 and TRBJ2-3): DVKVTQSSRYLVKRTGEKVFLECVQDMDHENMFWYRQDPGLGLRLIYFSYDVKMKEKGDIPEGYSVSREKKERFSLILESASTNQTSMYLCASSPRLAGPDTQYFGPGTRLTVL.

The chain joins TRBV30 to TRBJ2-5; 9 bases match TRBD1. Matching the DNA end better, TRBJ2-7 makes the J call doubtful. The V gene's germline CDR1 is GTSNPN and CDR2 SVGIG (reference sequence). This CDR3 is 14 amino acids long. CDR3 protein: CAWIAGQGPYEQYF. The CDR3 coding sequence is TGTGCCTGGATTGCAGGACAGGGGCCCTACGAGCAGTACTTC.

This clone was seen a handful of times. The chain couples TRBV11-3 to TRBJ2-5; D gene unclear. This CDR3 contains 15 residues. The germline gives CDR1 SGHNT, CDR2 YENEEA. The V end lost 1 base, the J end lost 7 bases, and 16 bases lay between the germline ends. CDR3 protein: CASSLGVTEFGTQYF. For the CDR3, the DNA is TGTGCCAGCAGCTTAGGGGTGACTGAATTCGGGACCCAGTACTTC.

This chain links TRBV7-2 with TRBJ1-5; no definite D call. Trimming removed 5 bases from V and 3 bases from J, with 17 bases in between. Germline CDR1 is SGHTA and CDR2 is FQGNSA. This CDR3 region has 16 residues. The chain's CDR3 is CASSLLNTVNNQPQHF. CDR3 bases: TGTGCCAGCAGCCTATTAAATACAGTCAACAATCAGCCCCAGCATTTT.

This clone was seen a few times. Its ends do not fully match the called genes, so a read error is possible. The CDR3 coding sequence is TGTTCCAGCAGCCCCAAGGGACAGAAGCAAGGAAACACCATATATTTT. Encoded protein: CSSSPKGQKQGNTIYF. This rearrangement joins TRBV7-9 to TRBJ1-3; 7 bases match TRBD1. This CDR3 has 16 amino acids. Germline V gene lookup returns CDR1 SEHNR and CDR2 FQNEAQ (reference sequence).

The rearrangement joins TRBV2 to TRBJ1-1; D gene ambiguous. Germline V gene lookup returns CDR1 SNHLY and CDR2 FYNNEI. The CDR3 runs 14 residues. Trimming removed 6 bases from V and 3 bases from J, with 14 bases in between. CDR3 DNA sequence: TGTGCCAGCAGCCCACGTGGAGCGGACACTGAAGCTTTCTTT. Its protein product is CASSPRGADTEAFF. The whole variable domain, remainder taken from reference TRBV2 and TRBJ1-1, is EPEVTQTPSHQVTQMGQEVILRCVPISNHLYFYWYRQILGQKVEFLVSFYNNEISEKSEIFDDQFSVERPDGSNFTLKIRSTKLEDSAMYFCASSPRGADTEAFFGQGTRLTVV.

The chain uses TRBV29-1 and TRBJ2-5; a weak D match, TRBD1 (6 bases). The J call is in doubt because the DNA end fits TRBJ2-7 better. The CDR3 runs 11 residues. CDR1 SQVTM and CDR2 ANQGSEA come from the germline V gene. The CDR3 nucleotides are TGCAGCTGTTACAGGGATTACGAGCAGTACTTC. Translation gives CSCYRDYEQYF.

This clone was seen a handful of times. The rearrangement joins TRBV11-2 to TRBJ2-3, with D possibly matching TRBD2 (5 bases). Germline values: CDR1 SGHAT, CDR2 FQNNGV. This CDR3 region has 12 residues. Deletions cut 5 bases from V and 11 bases from J, with 14 bases between. The CDR3 region has the DNA TGTGCCAGCAGCCCGAGGAGTGGAGGGCAGTATTTT. Encoded protein: CASSPRSGGQYF.

This chain uses TRBV5-1 with TRBJ2-3, with 11 bases fitting TRBD2. This CDR3 has 16 amino acids. CDR1 SGHRS and CDR2 YFSETQ come from the germline V gene. V shed 4 bases and J 6 bases; nucleotides not matched to a gene: 10. The CDR3 loop reads CASSTQPTSGADTQYF. The CDR3 DNA follows: TGCGCCAGCAGCACACAACCGACTAGCGGGGCGGATACGCAGTATTTT.

The genes are TRBV2 and TRBJ2-1; TRBD2 agrees at 15 bases. V lost 8 bases and J lost 8; bases outside the gene matches: 4. CDR1 is SNHLY, CDR2 FYNNEI, per germline. There are 14 residues in the CDR3. CDR3 amino acids: CASSGLAGGDEQFF. The CDR3 nucleotides are TGTGCCAGCTCGGGACTAGCGGGGGGAGATGAGCAGTTCTTC.

The rearrangement links TRBV28 to TRBJ2-1; 7 nucleotides match TRBD2. The J segment lost 8 bases and the V segment lost 4 bases, leaving 14 bases of the junction unmatched. This CDR3 region has 16 residues. Germline CDR1 reads MDHEN; CDR2 reads SYDVKM. This CDR3 is CASSSAQLAAGDEQFF. CDR3 bases: TGTGCCAGCAGTTCCGCCCAGCTAGCGGCTGGTGATGAGCAGTTCTTC.

The chain has TRBV20-1 and TRBJ2-7; D remains ambiguous. The CDR3 loop spans 11 amino acids. The germline gives CDR1 DFQATT, CDR2 SNEGSKA (reference sequence). Trimming cost V 7 bases and J 1 base, with 8 bases left between them. The CDR3 region is CSVSLSYEQYF. DNA of the CDR3: TGCAGTGTGTCCCTATCCTACGAGCAGTACTTC.

V is TRBV7-2 and J is TRBJ1-3, with 10 bases aligning to TRBD1. Germline V gene data show CDR1 as SGHTA and CDR2 as FQGNSA. V gave up 5 bases and J gave up 4 bases; unmatched junction bases: 11. This CDR3 spans 17 amino acids. CDR3 sequence reads: CASSPYSGQGSGNTIYF. The CDR3, as DNA: TGTGCCAGCAGCCCATACTCGGGACAGGGGTCGGGAAACACCATATATTTT.

The gene calls are TRBV4-2 and TRBJ2-1, with D perhaps TRBD2 (6 bases). With 1 base removed from V and 7 bases from J, the gap between germline ends came to 17 bases. CDR3 length equals 16 residues. CDR1 LGHNA and CDR2 YNFKEQ come from the germline V gene. The chain's CDR3 is CASSQGERGKGNEQFF. DNA for the CDR3: TGTGCCAGCAGCCAAGGGGAACGGGGGAAGGGAAATGAGCAGTTCTTC.